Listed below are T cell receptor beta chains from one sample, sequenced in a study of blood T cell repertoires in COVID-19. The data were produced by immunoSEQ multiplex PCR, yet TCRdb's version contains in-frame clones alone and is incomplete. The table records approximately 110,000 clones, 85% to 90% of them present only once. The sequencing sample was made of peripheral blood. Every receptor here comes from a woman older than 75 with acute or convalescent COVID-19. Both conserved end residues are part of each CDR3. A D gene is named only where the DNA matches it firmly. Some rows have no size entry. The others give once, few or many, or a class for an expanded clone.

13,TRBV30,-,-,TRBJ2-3,TGTGCCTGGAGTCCAACTTCCACAGATACGCAGTATTTT,CAWSPTSTDTQYF
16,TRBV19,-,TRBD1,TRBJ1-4,TGTGCCAGTAGATCGCTCAGGGGGCTTGCTAATGAAAAACTGTTTTTT,CASRSLRGLANEKLFF
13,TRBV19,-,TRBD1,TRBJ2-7,TGTGCCAGCCGGCCGACAGGGAGCTACGAGCAGTACTTC,CASRPTGSYEQYF
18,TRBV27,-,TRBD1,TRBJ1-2,TGTGCCAGCAGTGCGATAGCCCCAGCCGGGACAGGGGTCCAGGGCTACACCTTC,CASSAIAPAGTGVQGYTF
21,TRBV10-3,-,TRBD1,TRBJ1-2,TGTGCCATCAGTGAGACCTTGACAGGGGCGTTCGGAGGAAGAACCAACTATGGCTACACCTTC,CAISETLTGAFGGRTNYGYTF
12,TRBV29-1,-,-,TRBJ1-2,TGCAGCGTTGACCACAGGAACTATGGCTACACCTTC,CSVDHRNYGYTF
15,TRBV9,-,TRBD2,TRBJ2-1,TGTGCCAGCAGCCAACGGGGGGGCTCGGGGAATGAGCAGTTCTTC,CASSQRGGSGNEQFF
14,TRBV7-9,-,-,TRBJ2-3,TGTGCCAGCAGCTTAGTGCTCCGGGGGGATACGCAGTATTTT,CASSLVLRGDTQYF
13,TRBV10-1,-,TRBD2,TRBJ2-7,TGCGCCAGGTCTAGCGGGAGCTCCTACGAGCAGTACTTC,CARSSGSSYEQYF
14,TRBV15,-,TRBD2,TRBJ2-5,TGTGCCACCGGGAGTCTGTGGGGGGGTGAGACCCAGTACTTC,CATGSLWGGETQYF
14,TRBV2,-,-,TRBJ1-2,TGTGCCAGCAGTGAATCCGGCAGGGTTTATGGCTACACCTTC,CASSESGRVYGYTF
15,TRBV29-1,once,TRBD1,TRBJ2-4,TGCAGCGTGGGACAGGGGGGCTCAGCCAAAAACATTCAGTACTTC,CSVGQGGSAKNIQYF
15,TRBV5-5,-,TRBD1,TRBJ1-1,TGTGCCAGCAGCCGGACCGGGACAGGGAACACTGAAGCTTTCTTT,CASSRTGTGNTEAFF
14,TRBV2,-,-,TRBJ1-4,TGTGCCAGCAGTGCCGACAGATTTAATGAAAAACTGTTTTTT,CASSADRFNEKLFF
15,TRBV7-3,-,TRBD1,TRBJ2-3,TGTGCCAGCAGCCGTGGACAGGGCGGCACAGATACGCAGTATTTT,CASSRGQGGTDTQYF
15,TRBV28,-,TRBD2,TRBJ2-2,TGTGCCAGCAGTTTACGGGGGGGGAACACCGGGGAGCTGTTTTTT,CASSLRGGNTGELFF
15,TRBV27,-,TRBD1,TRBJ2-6,TGTGCCAGCAGAGGGACAGCCTCTGGGGCCAACGTCCTGACTTTC,CASRGTASGANVLTF
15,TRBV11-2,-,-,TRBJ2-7,TGTGCCAGCAGCGCAATCCTTGATAGCTCCTACGAGCAGTACTTC,CASSAILDSSYEQYF
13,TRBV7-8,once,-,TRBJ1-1,TGTGCCAGCAGCTTCCACAGTAACACTGAAGCTTTCTTT,CASSFHSNTEAFF
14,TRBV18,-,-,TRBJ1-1,TGTGCCAGCTCACCCGGGGAGGTGAGCACTGAAGCTTTCTTT,CASSPGEVSTEAFF
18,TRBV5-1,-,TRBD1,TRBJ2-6,TGCGCCAGCAGCTCAGACCCGGGACAGGGTGCTGGGGCCAACGTCCTGACTTTC,CASSSDPGQGAGANVLTF
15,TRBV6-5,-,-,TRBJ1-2,TGTGCCAGCAGTTTGGCGAACAGGCCTAACTATGGCTACACCTTC,CASSLANRPNYGYTF
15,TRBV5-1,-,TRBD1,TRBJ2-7,TGCGCCAGCAGCTCGGCGAGACAGGGAGCCTACGAGCAGTACTTC,CASSSARQGAYEQYF
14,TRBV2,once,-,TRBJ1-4,TGTGCCAGCAGTGAAGGATGGATTGGCGGAAAACTGTTTTTT,CASSEGWIGGKLFF
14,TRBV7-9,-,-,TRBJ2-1,TGTGCCAGCAGCCACAGGGTGACCTACAATGAGCAGTTCTTC,CASSHRVTYNEQFF
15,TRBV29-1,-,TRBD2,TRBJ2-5,TGCAGCGCCGACCAACTAGCGGGGGGGCCGGGGACCCAGTACTTC,CSADQLAGGPGTQYF
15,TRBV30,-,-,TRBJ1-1,TGTGCCTGGAGCGAATTGAAGGGGCGGAACACTGAAGCTTTCTTT,CAWSELKGRNTEAFF
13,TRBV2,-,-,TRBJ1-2,TGTGCCAGCCCACCACCGGGATCAAATGGCTACACCTTC,CASPPPGSNGYTF
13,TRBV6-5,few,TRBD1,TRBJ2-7,TGTGCCATTCGGAGGACAGGGGTGGTCGAGCAGTACTTC,CAIRRTGVVEQYF
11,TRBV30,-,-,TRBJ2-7,TGTGCCTGCCTGCGGGGCCACGAGCAGTACTTC,CACLRGHEQYF